The T cell receptor beta chain under discussion was sequenced for a study of neurological immune-mediated disorders. Study context: Multiple sclerosis patients numbered some 34, of whom approximately 31 were relapsing-remitting and 3 secondary progressive.

The sample holds a few counts of this clonotype. Its antigen is undetermined. A much larger clone differs from this one at a single base, so this may be a read error. 5'RACE with 10-nucleotide random UMIs generated the cDNA. TCRdb re-analysed the 5' RACE reads in MiXCR, keeping a single row per CDR3 protein. This repertoire shows approximately 100,000 distinct CDR3 sequences, roughly 3.5% found once; its top ten account for 5% to 6.5%. This CDR3 has 12 amino acids. The V and J ends lost 11 bases and 1 base respectively, with 11 bases between them. The starting material, 2 million PBMCs stored at -80 C, gave rise to the unsorted libraries. General study points: Multiple sclerosis patients had less TCR clonal expansion than even healthy controls, unlike HTLV-1-associated myelopathy.

The sequencing input was PBMCs. The V and J genes are TRBV12-3 or TRBV12-4 and TRBJ1-1; D is ambiguous. The receptor was derived from a young woman with multiple sclerosis. The CDR3 spells CAVKVQNTEAFF. As DNA, the CDR3 is TGTGCCGTAAAGGTTCAGAACACTGAAGCTTTCTTT.